A single sample gave rise to the 27 T cell receptor beta chains below, sequenced in a study of cytomegalovirus exposure and HLA in healthy donors. The PCR made use of 60 Vbeta and 13 Jbeta primers. The table came from immunoSEQ multiplex PCR; TCRdb's copy has only in-frame clones and leaves some out. The sample lists over 150,000 clones, 68% seen once, with 1.1% to 1.5% in the top ten. The source material was PBMCs. Receptors were obtained from a man between 45 and 60 years old in good health and CMV-seronegative.

This clone was seen more than once but under ten times. The chain links TRBV7-9 to TRBJ2-3, with TRBD2 identical over 12 bases. Germline CDR1 and CDR2: SEHNR and FQNEAQ (reference sequence). The CDR3 is 16 residues long. Trimming cost V 5 bases and J 4 bases; bases outside gene matches: 7. The CDR3 sequence is CASSPQTSGGADTQYF. The CDR3 DNA is TGTGCCAGCAGCCCCCAGACTAGCGGGGGCGCAGATACGCAGTATTTT.

The CDR3 bases are TGTGCCAGCAGTTACGCTCGCAGGGGGACTAACTATGGCTACACCTTC. Its protein is CASSYARRGTNYGYTF. The J gene is TRBJ1-2, the V gene TRBV6-5; TRBD1 agrees at 7 bases. This CDR3 spans 16 amino acids. From germline, CDR1 is MNHEY and CDR2 SVGAGI. The trim removed 2 bases at V and 0 bases at J, leaving 6 bases unmatched.

The J gene is TRBJ2-7, the V gene TRBV2; no clear D gene. This CDR3 is built from 13 residues. Germline V gives CDR1 SNHLY, CDR2 FYNNEI. Trimming removed 3 bases at V and 4 bases at J, with 10 bases between. In DNA, the CDR3 is TGTGCCAGCAGTGACACCACAAATTACGAGCAGTACTTC. It is translated as CASSDTTNYEQYF.

The rearrangement joins TRBV4-1 to TRBJ2-7; a weak D match, TRBD1 (5 bases). With 2 bases removed from V and 3 bases from J, the gap between germline ends came to 5 bases. Germline assignment: CDR1 MGHRA and CDR2 YSYEKL. There are 12 residues in the CDR3. CDR3 sequence (DNA): TGCGCCAGCAGCCAACAGGGCTACGAGCAGTACTTC. Encoded protein: CASSQQGYEQYF.

V and J are TRBV18 and TRBJ2-5; 7 bases match TRBD1. Germline V gene lookup returns CDR1 KGHSH and CDR2 LQKENI. The CDR3 spans 17 residues. J gave up 5 bases and V 3 bases, and 15 bases lay outside the gene matches. In DNA form, the CDR3 reads TGTGCCAGCTCACCTACCCGTGACAGGGTTAATGGTGAGACCCAGTACTTC. This codes for CASSPTRDRVNGETQYF.

The genes are TRBV10-1 and TRBJ2-5; no firm D call. V shed 3 bases and J shed 1 base, with 6 bases lying between them. The CDR3 is 13 residues long. In germline, CDR1 is WNHNN, CDR2 SYGVQD (reference sequence). The CDR3: CASSDQIQETQYF. The CDR3 region has the DNA TGCGCCAGCAGTGACCAGATCCAAGAGACCCAGTACTTC.

This chain links TRBV5-4 with TRBJ2-3; 10 bases are shared with TRBD2. Germline values: CDR1 SGHNT, CDR2 YYREEE (reference sequence). The CDR3 runs to 15 residues. V dropped 5 bases and J dropped 3; count of bases not matched to a gene: 6. The CDR3 region is CASRPSGGRTDTQYF. CDR3 nucleotides: TGTGCCAGCAGACCTAGCGGGGGTCGGACAGATACGCAGTATTTT.

The rearrangement links TRBV4-2 to TRBJ2-3; 10 nucleotides agree with TRBD2. The CDR3 length is 16 residues. Trimming took 3 bases from V and 0 from J; bases not matched to a gene: 3. CDR1 and CDR2 (germline): LGHNA, YNFKEQ. The CDR3 nucleotides read TGTGCCAGCAGCCAGGAGCGGGGGGGCAGCACAGATACGCAGTATTTT. Translated, it gives CASSQERGGSTDTQYF.

V usage is TRBV18 and J usage is TRBJ2-5; D gene ambiguous. The CDR3 loop spans 13 amino acids. The germline V gene has CDR1 KGHSH and CDR2 LQKENI. V was clipped by 3 bases and J by 1 base, with 6 bases between them. The CDR3 region is CASSPRCQETQYF. In DNA form, the CDR3 reads TGTGCCAGCTCACCCCGGTGCCAAGAGACCCAGTACTTC.

The V and J genes are TRBV7-3 and TRBJ2-6, with 10 bases that match TRBD2. Losses at the gene ends were 3 bases for V and 2 bases for J; bases not matched to a gene: 4. The CDR3 loop spans 17 amino acids. Germline V CDR1 and CDR2: SGHTA, FQGTGA. CDR3 protein: CASSLGLAGAGANVLTF. The CDR3, as DNA: TGTGCCAGCAGCTTGGGGCTAGCGGGGGCTGGGGCCAACGTCCTGACTTTC.

The chain combines TRBV4-2 with TRBJ2-3; 9 bases are shared with TRBD1. The trim removed 2 bases at V and 1 base at J, leaving 7 bases unmatched. Germline V lookup: CDR1 LGHNA, CDR2 YNFKEQ. The CDR3 sequence is 17 residues long. CDR3 loop: CASSQPGTGMGTDTQYF. CDR3 nucleotide sequence: TGTGCCAGCAGCCAACCCGGGACAGGGATGGGCACAGATACGCAGTATTTT.

This clone was found a few times. This rearrangement joins TRBV7-9 to TRBJ2-1; D not resolved. The CDR3 spans 12 residues. V was shortened by 4 bases and J by 9 bases, with 10 bases between the two germline ends. Germline V gene data show CDR1 as SEHNR and CDR2 as FQNEAQ (reference sequence). CDR3 residues: CASSSTSGEQFF. DNA for the CDR3: TGTGCCAGCAGCTCGACCTCGGGTGAGCAGTTCTTC.

V usage is TRBV29-1 and J usage is TRBJ2-7, with TRBD1 as a possible D gene (6 bases). The CDR3 is 12 residues long. The V end lost 5 bases, the J end lost 2 bases, and 10 bases lay between the germline ends. Germline V lookup: CDR1 SQVTM, CDR2 ANQGSEA. CDR3 coding DNA: TGCAGCGTTTTACAGGGACCCTACGAGCAGTACTTC. Its protein is CSVLQGPYEQYF.

V gene TRBV10-3 combines with J gene TRBJ1-1; 7 bases agree with TRBD1. This CDR3 has 14 amino acids. Germline V CDR1 and CDR2: ENHRY, SYGVKD. The trim removed 4 bases at V and 1 base at J, leaving 3 bases unmatched. The CDR3 loop reads CAISGTGGNTEAFF. CDR3 in DNA: TGTGCCATCAGTGGGACAGGCGGGAACACTGAAGCTTTCTTT.

This clone occurred a few times. The rearrangement uses TRBV7-9 and TRBJ2-5, with D maybe TRBD2 (6 bases). Trimming cost V 7 bases and J 3 bases, with 15 bases left between them. Germline CDR1 and CDR2: SEHNR and FQNEAQ (reference sequence). The CDR3 totals 14 residues. CDR3 in DNA: TGTGCCAGCACCGCTCGGGGACTGAAAGAGACCCAGTACTTC. Protein product: CASTARGLKETQYF.

The rearrangement links TRBV27 to TRBJ2-7; D might be TRBD1 (6 bases). The V gene's germline CDR1 is MNHEY and CDR2 SMNVEV (reference sequence). The CDR3 is 14 residues long. Trimming pared 6 bases from V and 9 bases from J, leaving 21 bases between. The CDR3, as DNA: TGTGCCAGCAGCGCAAGGGGGACCCAAGGAGTGCAGTACTTC. Amino acids: CASSARGTQGVQYF.

The V gene is TRBV9, the J gene TRBJ2-1; possibly TRBD2 for D (6 bases). Trimming took 0 bases from V and 5 from J, leaving 24 bases between them. This CDR3 contains 19 residues. Germline-derived CDR1 and CDR2 are SGDLS and YYNGEE. CDR3 loop: CASSVEEGRLLRDHNEQFF. CDR3 DNA: TGTGCCAGCAGCGTAGAGGAGGGGAGACTTCTACGGGATCACAATGAGCAGTTCTTC.

This chain joins TRBV19 and TRBJ2-2; 8 bases fit TRBD2. With V trimmed by 5 bases and J by 2 bases, 7 bases remained unmatched. Germline CDR1 and CDR2: LNHDA and SQIVND (reference sequence). The CDR3 has 16 residues. The DNA for the CDR3 is TGTGCCAGTAGTTCCCGAGCGGGGGCAAACACCGGGGAGCTGTTTTTT. Amino acid sequence: CASSSRAGANTGELFF.

The chain employs TRBV6-5 and TRBJ1-3, with D possibly matching TRBD1 (6 bases). The length of the CDR3 is 15 residues. With 7 bases removed from V and 0 bases from J, the gap between germline ends came to 13 bases. CDR1 MNHEY and CDR2 SVGAGI come from the germline V gene. Here the CDR3 reads CASMRGSSSGNTIYF. The CDR3 nucleotides are TGTGCCAGCATGAGGGGGTCCAGCTCTGGAAACACCATATATTTT.

This clone has just a few counts. The CDR3 DNA reads TGTGCTAGTGGTTTCGGTTCTGAGCAGTTCTTC. Translating gives CASGFGSEQFF. The V gene is TRBV12-5, the J gene TRBJ2-1; D is ambiguous. The CDR3 extends over 11 amino acids. Trimming cost V 3 bases and J 9 bases, with 6 bases left between them. CDR1 is LGHNT and CDR2 is FRNRAP in the germline V gene. Based on the CDR3 plus reference TRBV12-5 and TRBJ2-1, the full variable domain is DARVTQTPRHKVTEMGQEVTMRCQPILGHNTVFWYRQTMMQGLELLAYFRNRAPLDDSGMPKDRFSAEMPDATLATLKIQPSEPRDSAVYFCASGFGSEQFFGPGTRLTVL.

The chain couples TRBV5-4 to TRBJ2-3, with 8 positions matching TRBD1. The CDR3 totals 13 residues. The J segment lost 4 bases and the V segment lost 4 bases, leaving 2 bases of the junction unmatched. Germline CDR1 reads SGHNT; CDR2 reads YYREEE (reference sequence). CDR3 sequence reads: CASSVQGADTQYF. The CDR3 nucleotides are TGTGCCAGCAGCGTACAGGGGGCAGATACGCAGTATTTT.

This clone was picked up one time. One end of the junction varies from germline; a read error may be responsible. This specimen includes other DNA sequences encoding the same CDR3. The chain carries TRBV7-2 and TRBJ1-1, with TRBD1 identical over 7 bases. The CDR3 has 16 residues. CDR1 and CDR2 from the germline V gene are SGHTA and FQGNSA. The CDR3 spells CASSSGQDPWDTEAFF. The DNA of the CDR3 is TGTGCCAGCAGCTCTGGACAGGACCCGTGGGACACTGAAGCCTTCTTT.

The chain couples TRBV15 to TRBJ1-6; 9 bases agree with TRBD1. The germline V gene has CDR1 LNHNV and CDR2 YYDKDF (reference sequence). V shed 0 bases and J 7 bases; nucleotides not matched to a gene: 4. The CDR3 consists of 16 residues. CDR3 nucleotides: TGTGCCACCAGCAGAGATGTGGGACAGGGAAATTCACCCCTCCACTTT. Protein: CATSRDVGQGNSPLHF.

The chain uses TRBV18 and TRBJ1-3, with no clear D. Germline V gene data show CDR1 as KGHSH and CDR2 as LQKENI. The CDR3 contains 16 residues. V gave up 1 base and J gave up 1 base, with 11 bases separating them. The CDR3 is CASSPQGGGSGNTIYF. In DNA, the CDR3 is TGTGCCAGCTCACCACAGGGAGGTGGATCTGGAAACACCATATATTTT.

The chain is built from TRBV7-9 and TRBJ1-1, with D uncertain. Germline CDR1 reads SEHNR; CDR2 reads FQNEAQ (reference sequence). V was pared by 1 base and J by 4 bases, with 13 bases between. The CDR3 is 15 residues long. CDR3 bases: TGTGCCAGCAGCTTAGGAGACACGGGGAGCACTGAAGCTTTCTTT. This codes for CASSLGDTGSTEAFF.

The V call is TRBV5-1, the J call TRBJ1-2, with TRBD1 identical over 9 bases. This CDR3 region has 12 residues. Germline CDR1 and CDR2: SGHRS and YFSETQ. Losses at the gene ends were 5 bases for V and 8 bases for J; bases not matched to a gene: 4. Written as DNA, the CDR3 is TGCGCCAGCAGAGGGACAGGGAAAGGCTACACCTTC. Residues: CASRGTGKGYTF.

J is TRBJ1-1 and V is TRBV25-1; 7 bases fit TRBD1. This CDR3 comprises 13 residues. The V gene's germline CDR1 is MGHDK and CDR2 SYGVNS. V was pared by 6 bases and J by 5 bases, with 6 bases of the junction left unmatched. The CDR3, as DNA: TGTGCCAGCAGAGAGGGGGCTTGGACTGAAGCTTTCTTT. Protein sequence: CASREGAWTEAFF. Together with reference TRBV25-1 and TRBJ1-1, the CDR3 gives the full variable domain: EADIYQTPRYLVIGTGKKITLECSQTMGHDKMYWYQQDPGMELHLIHYSYGVNSTEKGDLSSESTVSRIRTEHFPLTLESARPSHTSQYLCASREGAWTEAFFGQGTRLTVV.